Shown below are 30 T cell receptor beta chains from a single sample sequenced in a study of blood T cell repertoires in COVID-19. Assay: immunoSEQ multiplex PCR; the TCRdb copy retains only in-frame clones and omits some. The sample lists 58,000 or so clones, 74% occurring once. Specimen: peripheral blood. The receptors here all came from a woman aged 80 or over with acute or convalescent COVID-19.

V usage is TRBV7-2 and J usage is TRBJ2-2, with 10 bases matching TRBD2. Germline V gene lookup returns CDR1 SGHTA and CDR2 FQGNSA. This CDR3 comprises 18 residues. Trimming took 0 bases from V and 6 from J; bases not matched to a gene: 10. The CDR3 DNA reads as TGTGCCAGCAGCTTAGCCCGCCAAGGACTAGCGGTGCCCGGGGAGCTGTTTTTT. Translating gives CASSLARQGLAVPGELFF.

V gene TRBV11-3 combines with J gene TRBJ2-3; a possible D gene is TRBD2 (6 bases). The CDR3 is made up of 13 amino acids. Per germline, CDR1 SGHNT and CDR2 YENEEA. Trimming stripped 9 bases from V and 2 bases from J, with 12 bases between. The CDR3 nucleotides read TGTGCCAGTAGAAAGCGGGTCACAGATACGCAGTATTTT. Encoded protein: CASRKRVTDTQYF.

This sequence joins TRBV3-1 (or the pseudogene TRBV3-2) and TRBJ2-7; 9 bases fit TRBD2. The germline CDR1 and CDR2 sequences are LGHDT and YNNKEL (reference sequence). Trimming took 0 bases from V and 2 from J; bases not matched to a gene: 11. The CDR3 spans 18 residues. This CDR3 is CASSQDSPSGRRPYEQYF. CDR3 in DNA: TGTGCCAGCAGCCAAGATTCACCCAGCGGGAGGAGACCCTACGAGCAGTACTTC.

This clone has at least ten counts. The chain carries TRBV4-2 and TRBJ2-1; 11 nucleotides line up with TRBD1. The germline V gene encodes CDR1 LGHNA and CDR2 YNFKEQ. V was clipped by 0 bases and J by 4 bases; unmatched bases: 2. This CDR3 spans 16 amino acids. In nucleotides, the CDR3 is TGTGCCAGCAGCCAAGAAGGGACAGGGGGTTACAATGAGCAGTTCTTC. It codes for CASSQEGTGGYNEQFF.

The J gene is TRBJ2-7, the V gene TRBV4-3; 9 positions agree with TRBD1. The CDR3 spans 14 residues. The junction had 4 bases not matched to a gene; V was cut back by 1 base and J by 6 bases. Germline loops: CDR1 LGHNA, CDR2 YSLEER. As DNA, the CDR3 is TGCGCCAGCAGCCAAGTAACAGGGGGCTTCGAGCAGTACTTC. Protein product: CASSQVTGGFEQYF.

This chain links TRBV2 with TRBJ2-4; D unclear. This CDR3 is 11 amino acids long. V was trimmed by 7 bases and J by 8 bases, leaving 9 bases between them. In germline, CDR1 is SNHLY, CDR2 FYNNEI. CDR3: CASTVRDIQYF. The CDR3 region has the DNA TGTGCCAGCACTGTTCGGGACATTCAGTACTTC.

CDR3 residues: CASSLAEGGRREKLFF. The CDR3 nucleotides read TGTGCCAGCAGCTTAGCCGAGGGTGGCCGGCGGGAAAAACTGTTTTTT. The rearrangement links TRBV7-2 to TRBJ1-4; D is unclear. This CDR3 is 16 amino acids long. Germline assignment: CDR1 SGHTA and CDR2 FQGNSA. Between the trimmed V and J ends, which lost 0 bases and 8 bases, there was a span of 16 bases.

This clone showed up just a few times. V gene TRBV6-6 combines with J gene TRBJ1-3; TRBD1 is a possible D gene (5 bases). The V and J ends lost 0 bases and 1 base respectively, with 7 bases between them. CDR3 length equals 15 residues. Germline V gene sequence: CDR1 MNHNY, CDR2 SVGAGI (reference sequence). CDR3 nucleotide sequence: TGTGCCAGCAGTTACTCCGACAGTTCTGGAAACACCATATATTTT. Encoded protein: CASSYSDSSGNTIYF.

The rearrangement uses TRBV28 and TRBJ2-5; TRBD2 might be the D (6 bases). Germline assignment: CDR1 MDHEN and CDR2 SYDVKM. Trimming stripped 1 base from V and 4 bases from J, with 7 bases between. The CDR3 covers 13 residues. CDR3 amino acids: CASSLSGGETQYF. Here the CDR3 DNA reads TGTGCCAGCAGTTTATCCGGGGGAGAGACCCAGTACTTC.

V gene TRBV28 combines with J gene TRBJ1-5; no definite D call. Trimming stripped 8 bases from V and 3 bases from J, with 11 bases between. Germline V CDR1 and CDR2: MDHEN, SYDVKM. The CDR3 is 13 amino acids. The DNA of the CDR3 is TGTGCCAGCGGCCAGACTTACAATCAGCCCCAGCATTTT. This codes for CASGQTYNQPQHF. Based on the CDR3 plus reference TRBV28 and TRBJ1-5, the full variable domain is DVKVTQSSRYLVKRTGEKVFLECVQDMDHENMFWYRQDPGLGLRLIYFSYDVKMKEKGDIPEGYSVSREKKERFSLILESASTNQTSMYLCASGQTYNQPQHFGDGTRLSIL.

The CDR3 DNA follows: TGTGCCAGCAGAAACACAGGGGCGGCCAAAGAGACCCAGTACTTC. The encoded protein is CASRNTGAAKETQYF. This chain links TRBV28 with TRBJ2-5; 7 bases fit TRBD1. The V gene's germline CDR1 is MDHEN and CDR2 SYDVKM. V dropped 6 bases and J dropped 3; count of bases not matched to a gene: 10. This CDR3 contains 15 residues. The full variable domain, in which reference TRBV28 and TRBJ2-5 provide the parts outside the CDR3, is DVKVTQSSRYLVKRTGEKVFLECVQDMDHENMFWYRQDPGLGLRLIYFSYDVKMKEKGDIPEGYSVSREKKERFSLILESASTNQTSMYLCASRNTGAAKETQYFGPGTRLLVL.

The chain carries TRBV6-2 or TRBV6-3 and TRBJ1-1, with D uncertain. The germline V and J ends were trimmed by 5 bases and 5 bases, with 9 bases remaining between them. CDR1 is MNHEY, CDR2 SVGEGT, per germline. This CDR3 comprises 12 residues. CDR3 residues: CASSPKTTEAFF. The CDR3 nucleotides read TGTGCCAGCAGTCCGAAAACTACTGAAGCTTTCTTT.

This chain's CDR3 is CASSYLLQGPGNQPQHF. In nucleotides, the CDR3 is TGTGCCAGCAGTTACTTATTACAGGGCCCTGGCAATCAGCCCCAGCATTTT. This sequence joins TRBV6-2 or TRBV6-3 and TRBJ1-5; possible D gene TRBD1, 6 bases. Trimming took off 1 base at V and 2 bases at J, with 15 bases between the two ends. The CDR3 length is 17 residues. Per the germline V gene, CDR1 is MNHEY and CDR2 is SVGEGT.

The rearrangement joins TRBV10-3 to TRBJ2-1; 9 nucleotides agree with TRBD2. Germline values: CDR1 ENHRY, CDR2 SYGVKD. With V trimmed by 4 bases and J by 1 base, 5 bases remained unmatched. The CDR3 consists of 16 residues. The CDR3 here is CAISGSSGRSYNEQFF. CDR3 coding DNA: TGTGCCATCAGTGGGAGTAGCGGGAGATCCTACAATGAGCAGTTCTTC.

This clone was recorded a few times. The CDR3 coding sequence is TGTGCCAGCAGCCAAGGGACCTGGACAGGACATCTCACCTTC. It yields the protein CASSQGTWTGHLTF. The chain employs TRBV14 and TRBJ1-2; 7 nucleotides align to TRBD1. The CDR3 contains 14 residues. Germline V gene data show CDR1 as SGHDN and CDR2 as FVKESK. V was pared by 1 base and J by 13 bases, with 12 bases of the junction left unmatched.

The rearrangement links TRBV27 to TRBJ1-5, with D tentatively TRBD1 (6 bases). The germline V and J ends were trimmed by 6 bases and 0 bases, with 15 bases remaining between them. The CDR3 spans 16 residues. In germline, CDR1 is MNHEY, CDR2 SMNVEV (reference sequence). This CDR3 reads CASSPLGQHSNQPQHF. The CDR3 nucleotides are TGTGCCAGCAGCCCCCTTGGACAGCATAGCAATCAGCCCCAGCATTTT.

The chain carries TRBV4-1 and TRBJ1-1; D uncertain. With 1 base removed from V and 1 base from J, the gap between germline ends came to 19 bases. Germline assignment: CDR1 MGHRA and CDR2 YSYEKL. The CDR3 is made up of 18 amino acids. In nucleotides, the CDR3 is TGCGCCAGCAGCCAAGGGGAGGTTCACAGTCCGGAGAACACTGAAGCTTTCTTT. Its translation: CASSQGEVHSPENTEAFF.

The genes are TRBV5-5 and TRBJ1-3; 8 bases line up with TRBD1. This CDR3 spans 15 amino acids. Trimming at V came to 3 bases and at J to 4 bases, leaving 6 bases not matched to a gene. Germline V CDR1 and CDR2: SGHKS, YYEKEE (reference sequence). Here the CDR3 DNA reads TGTGCCAGCAGCTACGACAGGGGACTCGGAAACACCATATATTTT. Its protein product is CASSYDRGLGNTIYF.

V gene TRBV11-2 combines with J gene TRBJ2-1; 12 bases fit TRBD2. CDR3 size: 18 residues. Germline-derived CDR1 and CDR2 are SGHAT and FQNNGV. Trimming cost V 2 bases and J 7 bases; bases outside gene matches: 12. The CDR3 nucleotides read TGTGCCAGCAGCTTAAAAGGGTCTAGCGGGAGGGCCGGTAATGAGCAGTTCTTC. Translating gives CASSLKGSSGRAGNEQFF. Together with reference TRBV11-2 and TRBJ2-1, the CDR3 gives the full variable domain: EAGVAQSPRYKIIEKRQSVAFWCNPISGHATLYWYQQILGQGPKLLIQFQNNGVVDDSQLPKDRFSAERLKGVDSTLKIQPAKLEDSAVYLCASSLKGSSGRAGNEQFFGPGTRLTVL.

This clone was found once. CDR3 in amino acids: CASRGVSTEAFF. CDR3 in DNA: TGTGCCAGTCGGGGGGTTAGCACTGAAGCTTTCTTT. The chain couples TRBV19 to TRBJ1-1, with D possibly being TRBD1 (5 bases). Germline loops: CDR1 LNHDA, CDR2 SQIVND (reference sequence). The CDR3 is 12 residues long. Trimming cost V 8 bases and J 4 bases, with 11 bases left between them.

The gene calls are TRBV19 and TRBJ1-2; weak D call: TRBD1 (6 bases). The CDR3 runs to 15 residues. The germline gives CDR1 LNHDA, CDR2 SQIVND (reference sequence). V was pared by 5 bases and J by 0 bases, with 13 bases between. DNA of the CDR3: TGTGCCAGTAGTCCCAGGACAGCAGCTAACTATGGCTACACCTTC. Its translation is CASSPRTAANYGYTF.

This chain joins TRBV18 and TRBJ1-5; 9 nucleotides match TRBD1. The germline V gene has CDR1 KGHSH and CDR2 LQKENI. Losses at the gene ends were 1 base for V and 0 bases for J; bases not matched to a gene: 13. The CDR3 extends over 20 amino acids. The CDR3 DNA reads as TGTGCCAGCTCACCACGCAGGACAGGGGTAGGTGAGGGTAGCAATCAGCCCCAGCATTTT. Translated: CASSPRRTGVGEGSNQPQHF.

The chain has TRBV7-9 and TRBJ1-2; the match to TRBD1 covers 9 bases. The germline V gene encodes CDR1 SEHNR and CDR2 FQNEAQ (reference sequence). J lost 2 bases, V lost 1 base, and 5 bases had no gene match. The CDR3 spans 16 residues. This CDR3 reads CASSLVGQGQNYGYTF. The CDR3 region has the DNA TGTGCCAGCAGCTTAGTGGGACAGGGACAAAACTATGGCTACACCTTC.

The V gene is TRBV15, the J gene TRBJ2-1; D may be TRBD1 (5 bases). Trimming stripped 0 bases from V and 6 bases from J, with 15 bases between. The CDR3 contains 16 residues. The V gene's germline CDR1 is LNHNV and CDR2 YYDKDF (reference sequence). The CDR3 DNA is TGTGCCACCAGCAGAGATTCACGACCCCAGGGCAATGAGCAGTTCTTC. It encodes CATSRDSRPQGNEQFF.

This clone has more than one count but fewer than ten. The chain recombines TRBV5-1 with TRBJ2-7; the D gene is possibly TRBD1 (6 bases). The V gene's germline CDR1 is SGHRS and CDR2 YFSETQ. This CDR3 spans 14 amino acids. Trimming removed 4 bases from V and 6 bases from J, with 17 bases in between. The CDR3 DNA follows: TGCGCCAGCAGCGCTACAGGGTCTTCTGGCGAGCAGTACTTC. Translated, it gives CASSATGSSGEQYF.

The V call is TRBV5-1, the J call TRBJ2-6; no clear D. V lost 1 base to trimming and J lost 2 bases, with 10 bases between them. Germline loops: CDR1 SGHRS, CDR2 YFSETQ. The CDR3 has 16 residues. The CDR3 DNA reads TGCGCCAGCAGCTTGAGACCCCAGGCTGGGGCCAACGTCCTGACTTTC. It specifies CASSLRPQAGANVLTF.

This clone was counted once. The chain links TRBV28 to TRBJ2-1, with 12 bases that match TRBD2. Germline V lookup: CDR1 MDHEN, CDR2 SYDVKM. With V trimmed by 6 bases and J by 7 bases, 7 bases remained unmatched. The CDR3 has 15 amino acids. The CDR3 DNA sequence: TGTGCCAGCAGGAGACTAGCGGGAGAGAATAATGAGCAGTTCTTC. Amino acid sequence: CASRRLAGENNEQFF. Based on the CDR3 plus reference TRBV28 and TRBJ2-1, the full variable domain is DVKVTQSSRYLVKRTGEKVFLECVQDMDHENMFWYRQDPGLGLRLIYFSYDVKMKEKGDIPEGYSVSREKKERFSLILESASTNQTSMYLCASRRLAGENNEQFFGPGTRLTVL.

The CDR3 bases are TGTGCCAGCTCACCCCCTCAGGGGTTTAACTATGGCTACACCTTC. Translation: CASSPPQGFNYGYTF. The chain links TRBV18 to TRBJ1-2, with D perhaps matching TRBD1 (6 bases). V was trimmed by 3 bases and J by 1 base, leaving 12 bases between them. The CDR3 has 15 amino acids. Germline-derived CDR1 and CDR2 are KGHSH and LQKENI.

There are many counts of this clone. The rearrangement uses TRBV28 and TRBJ1-5; D not certain. CDR3 size: 19 residues. Germline CDR1 reads MDHEN; CDR2 reads SYDVKM. Trimming removed 5 bases from V and 1 base from J, with 24 bases in between. The CDR3 protein is CASSLAFDTVGGSNQPQHF. The CDR3, as DNA: TGTGCCAGCAGTCTCGCTTTCGACACCGTGGGAGGAAGCAATCAGCCCCAGCATTTT.

The rearrangement uses TRBV7-2 and TRBJ1-3; D perhaps matches TRBD1 (6 bases). This CDR3 is built from 17 residues. The germline V and J ends were trimmed by 4 bases and 4 bases, with 20 bases remaining between them. Germline assignment: CDR1 SGHTA and CDR2 FQGNSA. CDR3 bases: TGTGCCAGCAGCTCGCTGGGGACAATTTCAACAGGAAACACCATATATTTT. Protein: CASSSLGTISTGNTIYF.